These T cell receptor beta chains were read from a single sample in a study of T cells in localized non-small cell lung cancer. TCRdb keeps only in-frame clones here, not all; method: immunoSEQ multiplex PCR. The sample comprises roughly 30,000 clones, about 86% of which are singletons, and over 4% rests with the top ten. The starting material was peripheral blood mononuclear cells, obtained before any cancer treatment. All receptors derive from a man aged 40-75 years with stage III lung adenocarcinoma. CDR3s include the opening cysteine and the closing phenylalanine or tryptophan. D genes are given only for firm matches. Not every row has a clone size; where given, it reads once, few, many or a size class.

>TRBV11-3|.|TRBJ2-3|.
CASSRGLTGDTQYF
TGTGCCAGCAGCAGGGGACTTACGGGGGATACGCAGTATTTT
>TRBV28|.|TRBJ2-5|once
CASSLVNRETQYF
TGTGCCAGCAGTTTAGTCAACAGGGAGACCCAGTACTTC
>TRBV29-1|TRBD2|TRBJ2-3|.
CSVGLAGGRDTQYF
TGCAGCGTTGGACTAGCGGGGGGGCGGGATACGCAGTATTTT
>TRBV18|.|TRBJ1-2|.
CASSRRGQDDGYTF
TGTGCCAGCTCACGCCGGGGGCAGGACGATGGCTACACCTTC
>TRBV6-5|TRBD1|TRBJ1-2|few
CASSQGQAPYGYTF
TGTGCCAGCAGCCAGGGACAGGCCCCCTATGGCTACACCTTC
>TRBV2|TRBD2|TRBJ2-7|.
CASSVAGDTYEQYF
TGTGCCAGCAGTGTAGCGGGAGATACCTACGAGCAGTACTTC
>TRBV5-1|.|TRBJ2-2|.
CASTVQLARGTGELFF
TGCGCCAGCACCGTACAACTAGCCCGGGGGACCGGGGAGCTGTTTTTT
>TRBV7-3|.|TRBJ1-1|.
CASSLSPGTEAFF
TGTGCCAGCAGCTTATCCCCGGGTACTGAAGCTTTCTTT
>TRBV5-4|TRBD1|TRBJ1-6|.
CASSGGGGRNNSPLHF
TGTGCCAGCAGCGGGGGAGGGGGCAGAAACAATTCACCCCTCCACTTT
>TRBV27|.|TRBJ1-6|.
CATLTEQGFPLHF
TGTGCCACACTAACGGAACAAGGGTTTCCCCTCCACTTT
>TRBV29-1|.|TRBJ2-7|.
CSVVEGRGSYEQYF
TGCAGCGTTGTCGAGGGGCGAGGTTCCTACGAGCAGTACTTC
>TRBV14|.|TRBJ1-3|once
CASSPWAGGNTIYF
TGTGCCAGCAGCCCGTGGGCTGGCGGAAACACCATATATTTT
>TRBV10-2|.|TRBJ2-5|.
CASSESGGETQYF
TGCGCCAGCAGTGAGTCCGGTGGAGAGACCCAGTACTTC
>TRBV28|.|TRBJ2-3|.
CASSSPSSPTTDTQYF
TGTGCCAGCAGTTCCCCGAGCTCACCCACCACAGATACGCAGTATTTT
>TRBV5-1|.|TRBJ1-2|.
CASSPEGQHYGYTF
TGCGCCAGCAGCCCCGAGGGGCAGCACTATGGCTACACCTTC
>TRBV2|.|TRBJ1-2|.
CASSLGGDKGDYGYTF
TGTGCCAGCAGTCTTGGGGGAGACAAGGGAGACTATGGCTACACCTTC
>TRBV7-2|TRBD1|TRBJ1-1|.
CASSRRQGAEAFF
TGTGCCAGCAGCCGGAGACAGGGGGCTGAAGCTTTCTTT
>TRBV19|.|TRBJ2-7|.
CASSSKLGSSYEQYF
TGTGCCAGTAGTTCGAAATTGGGCTCATCCTACGAGCAGTACTTC
>TRBV30|.|TRBJ2-2|once
CAWSVSRLDVTGELFF
TGTGCCTGGAGTGTATCCCGACTAGACGTCACCGGGGAGCTGTTTTTT
>TRBV29-1|.|TRBJ2-7|.
CSAGTHSYEQYF
TGCAGCGCCGGGACTCACTCCTACGAGCAGTACTTC
>TRBV30|TRBD1|TRBJ1-1|once
CAWDDRAWDTEAFF
TGTGCCTGGGATGACAGGGCATGGGACACTGAAGCTTTCTTT
>TRBV7-8|.|TRBJ1-5|.
CASSLVGLGNQPQHF
TGTGCCAGCAGCTTAGTAGGGTTGGGCAATCAGCCCCAGCATTTT
>TRBV6-1|.|TRBJ1-2|.
CASSELDFGGYTF
TGTGCCAGCAGTGAACTGGACTTCGGTGGCTACACCTTC
>TRBV7-9|.|TRBJ2-1|.
CASSYNEQFF
TGTGCCAGCTCGTACAATGAGCAGTTCTTC
>TRBV5-1|.|TRBJ2-1|.
CASSLVPQNNEQFF
TGCGCCAGCAGCCTGGTCCCGCAGAACAATGAGCAGTTCTTC
>TRBV29-1|.|TRBJ2-1|few
CSVVWGEQFF
TGCAGCGTTGTTTGGGGTGAGCAGTTCTTC
>TRBV21-1|.|TRBJ2-3|.
CASSKSTKISTDTQYF
TGTGCCAGCAGCAAATCGACGAAAATCAGCACAGATACGCAGTATTTT